The present TCR beta chain was sequenced within a study of T cells after posttransplantation cyclophosphamide. CDR1 MDHEN and CDR2 SYDVKM come from the germline V gene. This CDR3 has 17 amino acids. J gave up 5 bases and V 2 bases, and 11 bases lay outside the gene matches. The naive gate required viable CD3+CD4+ or CD3+CD8+ cells with CCR7+CD45RA+CD45RO-CD95-CD27+CD28+ phenotype. Study outcomes and limitations: TRB clonality was highly associated with recipient CMV seropositivity and reactivation. Donor CD8+ memory clones often dominated recipient blood repertoires at later times. Skin or GI-infiltrating T cells shared few TRB sequences with blood.

Sequencing used immunoSEQ multiplex PCR; TCRdb keeps in-frame clones, though not all of them. The repertoire holds 25,000 to 40,000 clones, with around 90% as singletons. Points on this clone: Its antigen is still unknown.

The clonotype comes from a young man in good health and a related stem cell transplant donor. The genes are TRBV28 and TRBJ2-2, with 7 bases aligning to TRBD1. The material sequenced was naive CD4+ T cells sorted from blood. The CDR3 nucleotides read TGTGCCAGCAGTTTACCTACAGGGGCCAGGGGTACCGGGGAGCTGTTTTTT. Its protein is CASSLPTGARGTGELFF.